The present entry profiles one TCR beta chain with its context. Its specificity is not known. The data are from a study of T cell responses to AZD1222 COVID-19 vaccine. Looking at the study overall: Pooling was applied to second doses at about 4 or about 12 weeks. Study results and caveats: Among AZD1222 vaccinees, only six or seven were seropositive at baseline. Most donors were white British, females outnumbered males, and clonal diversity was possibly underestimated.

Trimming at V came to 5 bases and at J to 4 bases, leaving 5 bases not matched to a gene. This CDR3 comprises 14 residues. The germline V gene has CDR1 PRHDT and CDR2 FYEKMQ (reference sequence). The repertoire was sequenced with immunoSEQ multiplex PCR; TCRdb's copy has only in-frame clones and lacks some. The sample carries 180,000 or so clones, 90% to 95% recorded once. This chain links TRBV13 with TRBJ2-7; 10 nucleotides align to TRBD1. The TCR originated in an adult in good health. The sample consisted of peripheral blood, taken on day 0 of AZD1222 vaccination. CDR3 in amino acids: CASSVRDRGYEQYF. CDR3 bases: TGTGCCAGCAGCGTCCGGGACAGGGGTTACGAGCAGTACTTC.